This TCR beta chain appears in the sequencing data of a study of shared clonotypes between healthy human individuals. The germline V gene encodes CDR1 LNHNV and CDR2 YYDKDF (reference sequence). Trimming took 5 bases from V and 2 from J; bases not matched to a gene: 7. The CDR3 covers 15 residues. Study-wide results and limits: Among a handful of donors, approximately 4.6% of naive CD4 clonotypes were found in common. Sharing of clonotypes among donors was expected to vary with sequencing depth. What naive subsets generally showed was a larger estimated richness than memory subsets showed.

For this clone: The antigen is undetermined.

The repertoire was sequenced with immunoSEQ multiplex PCR; TCRdb's copy has only in-frame clones and lacks some. Of approximately 2,000,000 clones listed, roughly 90% are singletons. The CD4+ fraction was divided into a CD45RA+ naive subset and a CD45RA-negative memory subset. The sample taken for sequencing was naive CD4+ T cells from PBMCs. Subset specified: CD45RA+ positively selected. The V gene is TRBV15, the J gene TRBJ2-5; 8 nucleotides line up with TRBD1. The sequence was collected from a man aged 18 to 35 in good health. Some clones in this sample may be carry-over from other donors' samples. The CDR3 bases are TGTGCCACCAGCCCCCGGGACAGGCGGCAAGAGACCCAGTACTTC. Its protein product is CATSPRDRRQETQYF. Full variable domain (rest looked up from reference TRBV15 and TRBJ2-5): DAMVIQNPRYQVTQFGKPVTLSCSQTLNHNVMYWYQQKSSQAPKLLFHYYDKDFNNEADTPDNFQSRRPNTSFCFLDIRSPGLGDTAMYLCATSPRDRRQETQYFGPGTRLLVL.